The 21 T cell receptor beta chains given below trace back to one sample, sequenced in a study of cytomegalovirus exposure and HLA in healthy donors. PCR used 60 Vbeta primers and 13 Jbeta primers. Clones were sequenced by immunoSEQ multiplex PCR, and TCRdb holds only the in-frame ones, with some missing. Of about 98,000 clones in the sample, 74% were seen once. The sequencing input was PBMCs. The receptor source for this set is a male donor in good health and CMV-seronegative.

The table lists this clone with a count of one. The V gene is TRBV5-6, the J gene TRBJ2-1, with 11 bases aligning to TRBD2. The germline gives CDR1 SGHDT, CDR2 YYEEEE. This CDR3 has 13 amino acids. V shed 8 bases, J shed 4 bases, and the junction held 2 bases outside the gene matches. The CDR3 region has the DNA TGTGCCAGTTGGACTAGCGGGTACAATGAGCAGTTCTTC. The encoded protein is CASWTSGYNEQFF.

The CDR3 DNA sequence: TGTGCCAGCAGAGTACAGGGGTTCGGCAATCAGCCCCAGCATTTT. As protein: CASRVQGFGNQPQHF. The chain uses TRBV6-1 and TRBJ1-5; 7 positions agree with TRBD1. The CDR3 sequence is 15 residues long. Trimming took 6 bases from V and 2 from J; bases not matched to a gene: 7. Germline CDR1 is MNHNS and CDR2 is SASEGT.

The chain recombines TRBV6-5 with TRBJ1-2, with D possibly TRBD1 on 6 matching bases. This CDR3 comprises 13 residues. Germline values: CDR1 MNHEY, CDR2 SVGAGI. V shed 1 base and J shed 7 bases, with 10 bases lying between them. In DNA, the CDR3 is TGTGCCAGCAGTTACTTCAGGGGTTCTGGCTACACCTTC. This codes for CASSYFRGSGYTF.

The gene calls are TRBV4-3 and TRBJ2-1; TRBD2 matches at 10 bases. This CDR3 spans 15 amino acids. The trim removed 1 base at V and 4 bases at J, leaving 1 base unmatched. From germline, CDR1 is LGHNA and CDR2 YSLEER. The CDR3 sequence is CASSQVLAGYNEQFF. For the CDR3, the DNA is TGCGCCAGCAGCCAAGTACTAGCGGGATACAATGAGCAGTTCTTC.

The chain has TRBV7-2 and TRBJ1-3; tentatively, D is TRBD1 (6 bases). Trimming removed 0 bases from V and 4 bases from J, with 16 bases in between. This CDR3 comprises 17 residues. Germline CDR1 reads SGHTA; CDR2 reads FQGNSA. In DNA, the CDR3 is TGTGCCAGCAGCTTAGCGCGTTACCCCAGGGGAGGAAACACCATATATTTT. Residues: CASSLARYPRGGNTIYF.

In this sample, this clone turned up once. The CDR3 region is CASSDGTVYGYTF. CDR3 nucleotides: TGTGCCAGCAGCGACGGGACAGTGTATGGCTACACCTTC. The J gene is TRBJ1-2, the V gene TRBV7-9; 7 positions agree with TRBD1. Looked up from germline, CDR1 is SEHNR and CDR2 is FQNEAQ (reference sequence). The CDR3 contains 13 residues. V shed 5 bases and J 5 bases; nucleotides not matched to a gene: 5. Full variable domain (missing parts from reference TRBV7-9 and TRBJ1-2): DTGVSQNPRHKITKRGQNVTFRCDPISEHNRLYWYRQTLGQGPEFLTYFQNEAQLEKSRLLSDRFSAERPKGSFSTLEIQRTEQGDSAMYLCASSDGTVYGYTFGSGTRLTVV.

This rearrangement joins TRBV5-1 to TRBJ2-5; TRBD2 is a possible D gene (5 bases). CDR3 length: 15 amino acids. In germline, CDR1 is SGHRS, CDR2 YFSETQ. Trimming stripped 4 bases from V and 0 bases from J, with 13 bases between. DNA of the CDR3: TGCGCCAGCAGCCCACTAGGATTCTACCAAGAGACCCAGTACTTC. Translated: CASSPLGFYQETQYF. Full variable domain (rest looked up from reference TRBV5-1 and TRBJ2-5): KAGVTQTPRYLIKTRGQQVTLSCSPISGHRSVSWYQQTPGQGLQFLFEYFSETQRNKGNFPGRFSGRQFSNSRSEMNVSTLELGDSALYLCASSPLGFYQETQYFGPGTRLLVL.

The V and J genes are TRBV2 and TRBJ2-5; 10 bases line up with TRBD1. CDR3 size: 15 residues. Germline V gene data show CDR1 as SNHLY and CDR2 as FYNNEI. V was pared by 6 bases and J by 2 bases, with 6 bases of the junction left unmatched. The CDR3: CASSRDRGRQETQYF. The DNA of the CDR3 is TGTGCCAGCAGCCGGGACAGGGGTCGGCAAGAGACCCAGTACTTC.

The chain couples TRBV10-3 to TRBJ1-4; D gene uncertain. Deletions cut 3 bases from V and 2 bases from J, with 13 bases between. Germline loops: CDR1 ENHRY, CDR2 SYGVKD. CDR3 length equals 16 residues. In DNA, the CDR3 is TGTGCCATCAGTGAAATGGAGTCCTCCACTAATGAAAAACTGTTTTTT. This sequence encodes CAISEMESSTNEKLFF.

The chain has TRBV27 and TRBJ2-3; 7 bases are shared with TRBD2. Germline values: CDR1 MNHEY, CDR2 SMNVEV (reference sequence). Trimming cost V 8 bases and J 7 bases; bases outside gene matches: 12. This CDR3 is built from 14 residues. The DNA for the CDR3 is TGTGCCAGCGGCGTCGGCGGGAGTGGTAATACGCAGTATTTT. This gives the protein CASGVGGSGNTQYF.

The rearrangement joins TRBV28 to TRBJ2-7; 13 bases are shared with TRBD2. Germline V gives CDR1 MDHEN, CDR2 SYDVKM. V lost 5 bases and J lost 7; bases outside the gene matches: 8. CDR3 length: 15 amino acids. CDR3 sequence: CASSARLAGGWEQYF. CDR3 bases: TGTGCCAGCAGTGCCCGACTAGCGGGAGGTTGGGAGCAGTACTTC.

This clone was found a few times. The genes are TRBV6-5 and TRBJ1-5; D unclear. V was clipped by 6 bases and J by 2 bases, with 11 bases between them. Germline V gene lookup returns CDR1 MNHEY and CDR2 SVGAGI. The CDR3 has 14 residues. In nucleotides, the CDR3 is TGTGCCAGCAGCCACCGACACGGCAATCAGCCCCAGCATTTT. Translating gives CASSHRHGNQPQHF.

The V call is TRBV5-4, the J call TRBJ1-1, with TRBD1 matching over 7 bases. Germline-derived CDR1 and CDR2 are SGHNT and YYREEE (reference sequence). This CDR3 region has 17 residues. V shed 0 bases and J 1 base; nucleotides not matched to a gene: 9. CDR3 protein: CASSLGTGTFKNTEAFF. The CDR3 DNA reads as TGTGCCAGCAGCTTGGGGACAGGCACCTTCAAGAACACTGAAGCTTTCTTT.

The chain uses TRBV28 and TRBJ2-3; D is perhaps TRBD2 (6 bases). This CDR3 contains 16 residues. CDR1 is MDHEN and CDR2 is SYDVKM in the germline V gene. Trimming shortened V by 3 bases and J by 8 bases, and 21 bases separated the two germline ends. Here the CDR3 reads CASSFGLATNPGTQYF. The CDR3 DNA sequence: TGTGCCAGCAGTTTTGGGCTAGCGACCAACCCGGGTACGCAGTATTTT.

This clone was detected only a few times. The rearrangement links TRBV27 to TRBJ2-7; no reliable D call. Germline V gene sequence: CDR1 MNHEY, CDR2 SMNVEV (reference sequence). The CDR3 runs to 13 residues. V was cut by 2 bases and J by 6 bases, with 11 bases left in between. The CDR3 coding sequence is TGTGCCAGCAGTTTAAATATTGGCGGCGAGCAGTACTTC. It is translated as CASSLNIGGEQYF.

The chain joins TRBV5-4 to TRBJ1-2; 9 positions match TRBD1. The CDR3 sequence is 15 residues long. Germline V CDR1 and CDR2: SGHNT, YYREEE (reference sequence). V shed 4 bases, J shed 4 bases, and the junction held 8 bases outside the gene matches. CDR3 sequence: CASSPKRQGVYGYTF. The CDR3 DNA sequence: TGTGCCAGCAGCCCGAAGAGACAGGGGGTCTATGGCTACACCTTC.

V is TRBV5-6 and J is TRBJ1-2, with 9 bases fitting TRBD1. The V segment lost 4 bases and the J segment 4 bases; nucleotides outside the gene matches: 11. The CDR3 is made up of 16 amino acids. Germline V gives CDR1 SGHDT, CDR2 YYEEEE. The CDR3 DNA reads TGTGCCAGCAGCCCTGAGGGGACAGGGTCTATCTATGGCTACACCTTC. This sequence encodes CASSPEGTGSIYGYTF.

This chain links TRBV2 with TRBJ2-1, with 9 bases matching TRBD2. Unmatched junction bases numbered 11, after V lost 4 bases and J lost 4 bases. The CDR3 has 17 residues. Germline V gene sequence: CDR1 SNHLY, CDR2 FYNNEI. CDR3 amino acids: CASSAPASGEGYNEQFF. CDR3 nucleotide sequence: TGTGCCAGCAGTGCTCCCGCTAGCGGGGAAGGATACAATGAGCAGTTCTTC.

The chain has TRBV5-1 and TRBJ1-2, with a possible D match to TRBD1 (6 bases). Germline lookup yields CDR1 SGHRS and CDR2 YFSETQ. The CDR3 is made up of 16 amino acids. The V end lost 3 bases, the J end lost 4 bases, and 19 bases lay between the germline ends. Here the CDR3 reads CASSSEITGLGYGYTF. CDR3 DNA: TGCGCCAGCAGCTCGGAAATAACAGGGTTAGGCTATGGCTACACCTTC.

The rearrangement uses TRBV11-2 and TRBJ1-5, with a possible D match to TRBD1 (5 bases). Trimming left V 3 bases short and J 5 bases short, with 8 bases between. Germline-derived CDR1 and CDR2 are SGHAT and FQNNGV. The CDR3 is made up of 13 amino acids. CDR3 bases: TGTGCCAGCAGCTTCGACAGAGATCAGCCCCAGCATTTT. The encoded protein is CASSFDRDQPQHF. The full variable domain, completed using reference TRBV11-2 and TRBJ1-5, is EAGVAQSPRYKIIEKRQSVAFWCNPISGHATLYWYQQILGQGPKLLIQFQNNGVVDDSQLPKDRFSAERLKGVDSTLKIQPAKLEDSAVYLCASSFDRDQPQHFGDGTRLSIL.

V gene TRBV7-8 combines with J gene TRBJ2-7, with 11 bases fitting TRBD1. The germline CDR1 and CDR2 sequences are SGHVS and FQNEAQ. V dropped 6 bases and J dropped 6; count of bases not matched to a gene: 7. The CDR3 extends over 14 amino acids. The CDR3 sequence: CASRSDRGPTEQYF. CDR3 coding DNA: TGTGCCAGCAGATCGGACAGGGGGCCGACCGAGCAGTACTTC. The variable domain in full, completed from reference TRBV7-8 and TRBJ2-7, reads GAGVSQSPRYKVAKRGQDVALRCDPISGHVSLFWYQQALGQGPEFLTYFQNEAQLDKSGLPSDRFFAERPEGSVSTLKIQRTQQEDSAVYLCASRSDRGPTEQYFGPGTRLTVT.